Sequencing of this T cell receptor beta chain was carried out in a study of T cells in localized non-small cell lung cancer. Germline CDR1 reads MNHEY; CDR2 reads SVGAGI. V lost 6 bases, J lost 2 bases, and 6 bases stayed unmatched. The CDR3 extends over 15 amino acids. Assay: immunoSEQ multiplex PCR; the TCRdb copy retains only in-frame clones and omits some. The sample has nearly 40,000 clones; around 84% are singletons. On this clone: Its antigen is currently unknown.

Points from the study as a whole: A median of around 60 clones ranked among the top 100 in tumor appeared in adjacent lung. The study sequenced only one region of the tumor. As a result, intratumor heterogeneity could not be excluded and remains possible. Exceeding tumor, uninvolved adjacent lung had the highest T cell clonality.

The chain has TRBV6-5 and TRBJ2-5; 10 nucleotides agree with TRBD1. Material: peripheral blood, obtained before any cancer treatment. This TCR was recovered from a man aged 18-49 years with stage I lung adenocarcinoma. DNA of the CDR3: TGTGCCAGCAGGGCCGGGACAGGGGTTCAAGAGACCCAGTACTTC. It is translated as CASRAGTGVQETQYF.